This T cell receptor beta chain derives from a study of T cells in Graves' hyperthyroidism and ophthalmopathy. Whole-study findings and limits: Using 13 V-J features, a model discriminated ophthalmopathy from stable hyperthyroidism.

This clonotype was detected only a few times. The antigen remains unidentified. Amplification targeted TCR beta CDR3 regions from RNA transcripts. The HTBI primer set served for first-round RT-PCR of the TCR CDR3. TCRdb reanalysed the multiplex PCR reads using MiXCR and keeps one entry per CDR3 protein. The table has 300,000 to 450,000 distinct CDR3 sequences, 15% to 19% seen once. The V and J ends lost 0 bases and 1 base, in that order; junction bases with no gene match: 13. The CDR3 totals 19 residues. Germline CDR1 reads LGHNA; CDR2 reads YNFKEQ. The hyperthyroidism patients had all been newly diagnosed, and their disease duration was under 2 months. Their ages ranged from 18 to 65 years. Uncontrolled infection, other autoimmune disease, pregnancy and lactation each barred patients from inclusion. Fresh peripheral blood, 10 ml, yielded the PBMCs.

The source material was blood. The clonotype originates from a woman between 18 and 29 years old with Graves' hyperthyroidism that later progressed to Graves' ophthalmopathy. The V gene is TRBV4-2, the J gene TRBJ2-7, with TRBD2 identical over 9 bases. CDR3 DNA sequence: TGTGCCAGCAGCCAAGATGTAGGAGGGGAGCGGGAGGCATCCTACGAGCAGTACTTC. Translation: CASSQDVGGEREASYEQYF.